Listed here is a single TCR beta chain. The antigen remains unidentified. These data are taken from a study of cytomegalovirus exposure and HLA in healthy donors. The V gene lost 1 base and the J gene lost 3 bases, with 23 bases spanning the gap. Looked up from germline, CDR1 is MGHRA and CDR2 is YSYEKL. CDR3 length: 19 amino acids. Overall study findings and caveats: Another analysis was done later, and it associated around 17,000 TCR beta sequences with HLA alleles at 0.05 false discovery rate. V- and J-gene trimming of TCR beta was linked (in a later analysis) to a missense DCLRE1C variant.

The primer mix had 60 Vbeta and 13 Jbeta primers. Profiling relied on immunoSEQ multiplex PCR, and the TCRdb table lists in-frame clones only, not all of them. The sample consists of 110,000 to 150,000 clones, approximately 70% of them appearing once. This rearrangement joins TRBV4-1 to TRBJ2-3; D is possibly TRBD2 (5 bases). The clonotype originates from a woman aged 60-75 years in good health and CMV-seropositive. The material sequenced was PBMCs. CDR3 loop: CASSQATRRTRAETDTQYF. In DNA form, the CDR3 reads TGCGCCAGCAGCCAAGCTACGCGTCGGACTCGTGCTGAGACAGATACGCAGTATTTT.